One sample yielded the 20 T cell receptor beta chains listed below, sequenced in a study of OX40 agonist ivuxolimab in advanced cancers. Using immunoSEQ multiplex PCR, the repertoire was profiled, and TCRdb retains in-frame clones only, with some absent. The sample yields tens of thousands of clones, about 91% seen once. Material: CD4+ or CD8+ T cells sorted from blood, obtained in a trial of the OX40 agonist ivuxolimab. The receptors stem from an adult with an advanced solid tumor such as melanoma, head and neck, liver or kidney cancer.

The chain has TRBV5-1 and TRBJ1-2, with 8 bases lining up with TRBD1. Unmatched junction bases numbered 6, after V lost 0 bases and J lost 8 bases. From germline, CDR1 is SGHRS and CDR2 YFSETQ. The CDR3 contains 14 residues. CDR3 sequence reads: CASSLGQGARGYTF. The CDR3 DNA is TGCGCCAGCAGCTTGGGCCAGGGGGCACGAGGCTACACCTTC. Full variable domain (remainder filled in from reference TRBV5-1 and TRBJ1-2): KAGVTQTPRYLIKTRGQQVTLSCSPISGHRSVSWYQQTPGQGLQFLFEYFSETQRNKGNFPGRFSGRQFSNSRSEMNVSTLELGDSALYLCASSLGQGARGYTFGSGTRLTVV.

The chain combines TRBV28 with TRBJ1-4; D is undetermined. CDR1 MDHEN and CDR2 SYDVKM come from the germline V gene. V lost 6 bases to trimming and J lost 5 bases, with 10 bases between them. CDR3 length: 13 amino acids. CDR3 loop: CASSLRVNEKLFF. For the CDR3, the DNA is TGTGCCAGCAGCCTACGGGTGAATGAAAAACTGTTTTTT.

V usage is TRBV29-1 and J usage is TRBJ2-5, with D possibly being TRBD2 (6 bases). This CDR3 spans 12 amino acids. V was pared by 3 bases and J by 1 base, with 6 bases between. CDR1 is SQVTM and CDR2 is ANQGSEA in the germline V gene. DNA of the CDR3: TGCAGCGTTGAGGAGGGCCAAGAGACCCAGTACTTC. Translated, it gives CSVEEGQETQYF.

V usage is TRBV6-5 and J usage is TRBJ2-7; TRBD1 aligns across 7 bases. This CDR3 is 14 amino acids long. Germline lookup yields CDR1 MNHEY and CDR2 SVGAGI. The J segment lost 4 bases and the V segment lost 2 bases, leaving 5 bases of the junction unmatched. Here the CDR3 DNA reads TGTGCCAGCAGTTACGGGACAGAGACATACGAGCAGTACTTC. The encoded protein is CASSYGTETYEQYF.

The chain links TRBV5-1 to TRBJ1-4, with 7 positions matching TRBD1. Germline V gives CDR1 SGHRS, CDR2 YFSETQ. The CDR3 covers 16 residues. V was pared by 0 bases and J by 3 bases, with 5 bases of the junction left unmatched. CDR3 DNA: TGCGCCAGCAGCTTGGCCGTTACAGGGGCTAATGAAAAACTGTTTTTT. Translating gives CASSLAVTGANEKLFF.

The chain has TRBV7-9 and TRBJ1-1; maybe TRBD1 (5 bases). Trimming shortened V by 2 bases and J by 8 bases, and 15 bases separated the two germline ends. This CDR3 comprises 14 residues. The V gene's germline CDR1 is SEHNR and CDR2 FQNEAQ (reference sequence). The CDR3 is CASSLILGTPEAFF. As DNA, the CDR3 is TGTGCCAGCAGCTTAATTTTGGGGACTCCCGAAGCTTTCTTT.

This rearrangement joins TRBV4-1 to TRBJ2-7; D not resolved. V was cut by 5 bases and J by 2 bases, with 7 bases left in between. This CDR3 has 12 residues. Germline V gene sequence: CDR1 MGHRA, CDR2 YSYEKL. The CDR3 sequence is CASSDGPYEQYF. The CDR3 DNA reads as TGCGCCAGCAGCGACGGCCCCTACGAGCAGTACTTC.

The CDR3 sequence is CASSYVAGGIIYGYTF. DNA for the CDR3: TGTGCCAGCAGTTACGTTGCAGGGGGTATTATTTACGGCTACACCTTC. The V call is TRBV6-6, the J call TRBJ1-2; 7 bases are shared with TRBD1. The germline V gene has CDR1 MNHNY and CDR2 SVGAGI (reference sequence). The ends lost 2 bases at V and 8 bases at J; junction bases unmatched: 14. The CDR3 consists of 16 residues.

With regard to this clone: The junction and the germline gene differ at one end; a read error may be behind it. This chain connects TRBV7-3 to TRBJ2-7; either TRBD1 or TRBD2 may supply D (5 bases each). The CDR3 has 12 residues. Germline V CDR1 and CDR2: SGHTA, FQGTGA. CDR3 sequence: CASSVPGTEVNF. CDR3 nucleotides: TGTGCCAGCAGCGTCCCCGGGACCGAGGTGAACTTC. Drawing the rest from reference TRBV7-3 and TRBJ2-7, the complete variable domain is GAGVSQTPSNKVTEKGKYVELRCDPISGHTALYWYRQSLGQGPEFLIYFQGTGAADDSGLPNDRFFAVRPEGSVSTLKIQRTERGDSAVYLCASSVPGTEVNFGPGTRLTVT.

V and J are TRBV18 and TRBJ2-2, with 7 bases fitting TRBD1. The CDR3 consists of 18 residues. CDR1 is KGHSH and CDR2 is LQKENI in the germline V gene. V was clipped by 4 bases and J by 0 bases; unmatched bases: 11. The CDR3 protein is CASSRWGQPPPNTGELFF. CDR3 DNA: TGTGCCAGCTCACGATGGGGACAGCCCCCGCCGAACACCGGGGAGCTGTTTTTT.

This chain uses TRBV5-6 with TRBJ1-2; 10 bases match TRBD1. Germline V gene sequence: CDR1 SGHDT, CDR2 YYEEEE. V trimming: 4 bases; J trimming: 2 bases; junction bases outside the gene matches: 8. The length of the CDR3 is 16 residues. CDR3 in DNA: TGTGCCAGCAGCGGCGGCCCGGGACAGGGGAACTATGGCTACACCTTC. The encoded protein is CASSGGPGQGNYGYTF.

The CDR3 region has the DNA TGTGCCTGGAGTGTACTAGGGAAGGGAAGCAATCAGCCCCAGCATTTT. This sequence encodes CAWSVLGKGSNQPQHF. This sequence joins TRBV30 and TRBJ1-5; D is unclear. From germline, CDR1 is GTSNPN and CDR2 SVGIG (reference sequence). V was cut by 0 bases and J by 1 base, with 13 bases left in between. The length of the CDR3 is 16 residues.

The chain is built from TRBV5-5 and TRBJ2-7, with D unclear. The CDR3 length is 13 residues. Germline CDR1 and CDR2: SGHKS and YYEKEE (reference sequence). Trimming removed 7 bases at V and 1 base at J, with 12 bases between. Here the CDR3 DNA reads TGTGCCAGCTTCGGTCTATCGTCCTACGAGCAGTACTTC. As protein: CASFGLSSYEQYF.

V and J are TRBV5-6 and TRBJ2-5; D possibly corresponds to TRBD1 (5 bases). With 7 bases removed from V and 0 bases from J, the gap between germline ends came to 16 bases. Germline V CDR1 and CDR2: SGHDT, YYEEEE. The CDR3 loop spans 15 amino acids. For the CDR3, the DNA is TGTGCCAGCCTCCGTTGGGCAGGGCACCAAGAGACCCAGTACTTC. Its translation: CASLRWAGHQETQYF.

This clone was counted a single time. The genes are TRBV6-5 and TRBJ2-4; D might be TRBD1 (5 bases). The length of the CDR3 is 13 residues. Germline-derived CDR1 and CDR2 are MNHEY and SVGAGI. Trimming removed 5 bases at V and 9 bases at J, with 14 bases between. The CDR3 DNA reads as TGTGCCAGCAGTGACGACAGAAAAGGCATTCAGTACTTC. The encoded protein is CASSDDRKGIQYF.

The gene calls are TRBV7-6 and TRBJ1-1, with 8 bases identical to TRBD1. The CDR3 runs 13 residues. Germline V gene data show CDR1 as SGHVS and CDR2 as FNYEAQ. The ends lost 5 bases at V and 3 bases at J; junction bases unmatched: 2. CDR3 sequence reads: CASSATGDTEAFF. The CDR3 DNA is TGTGCCAGCAGCGCGACAGGGGACACTGAAGCTTTCTTT.

The chain links TRBV10-2 to TRBJ2-3; 14 bases match TRBD2. Germline V gives CDR1 WSHSY, CDR2 SAAADI. The CDR3 consists of 15 residues. V lost 6 bases, J lost 5 bases, and 4 bases stayed unmatched. The CDR3 DNA is TGCGCCAGCAGCGGGACTAGCGGGAGTGGAGATACGCAGTATTTT. The encoded protein is CASSGTSGSGDTQYF.

This chain connects TRBV14 to TRBJ2-7; 11 bases are a match to TRBD1. The CDR3 loop spans 13 amino acids. V lost 6 bases to trimming and J lost 2 bases; unmatched junction nucleotides: 0. The germline V gene encodes CDR1 SGHDN and CDR2 FVKESK. CDR3 sequence reads: CASRGQGAYEQYF. The CDR3 DNA follows: TGTGCCAGCAGGGGACAGGGGGCCTACGAGCAGTACTTC.

The rearrangement joins TRBV28 to TRBJ1-2, with TRBD1 identical over 7 bases. Germline-derived CDR1 and CDR2 are MDHEN and SYDVKM. The CDR3 covers 16 residues. V was clipped by 7 bases and J by 3 bases; unmatched bases: 14. The CDR3 DNA reads as TGTGCCAGCACCCGTGACACCAGGGGGAGTGACTATGGCTACACCTTC. Its protein is CASTRDTRGSDYGYTF.

The J gene is TRBJ1-5, the V gene TRBV4-1, with TRBD1 identical over 7 bases. This CDR3 spans 15 amino acids. Germline V gene sequence: CDR1 MGHRA, CDR2 YSYEKL. V dropped 3 bases and J dropped 2; count of bases not matched to a gene: 4. In nucleotides, the CDR3 is TGCGCCAGCAGCCAGAACACAGGGGGCAATCAGCCCCAGCATTTT. Translation gives CASSQNTGGNQPQHF.